This TCR beta chain originates from a study of human T cells and chemical hapten exposure. The study's findings and limits: Donors' alopecia may make their immune response differ from healthy people's. Counts of TCRs expanded at PT1 correlated positively with patch test score.

Sample time point: pre-sensitization, week 0. The treatment here: therapeutic diphenylcyclopropenone sensitization with weekly scalp DPC. Individual cDNA molecules (in the library) carried attached unique molecular identifiers. TCRdb reanalysed the RACE reads using MiXCR and keeps one entry per CDR3 protein. The profile covers 250,000 to 300,000 distinct CDR3 sequences, with just under 8% appearing a single time and less than 1.5% taken by the ten largest. The CDR3 loop spans 15 amino acids. V lost 2 bases and J lost 5; bases outside the gene matches: 9. Germline V CDR1 and CDR2: SGHKS, YYEKEE (reference sequence). Worth noting for this clonotype: Its target is unknown.

Sample: whole blood, taken in connection with sensitization to the hapten diphenylcyclopropenone (DPC). This TCR was recovered from a man aged 18 to 29 with alopecia areata. Some clones in this sample may be carry-over from other donors' samples. The chain employs TRBV5-5 and TRBJ1-2, with 7 nucleotides matching TRBD1. CDR3 nucleotides: TGTGCCAGCAGCTTTTTATCGACAGGGATGTATGGCTACACCTTC. The encoded protein is CASSFLSTGMYGYTF. The whole variable domain, filled in from reference TRBV5-5 and TRBJ1-2, reads DAGVTQSPTHLIKTRGQQVTLRCSPISGHKSVSWYQQVLGQGPQFIFQYYEKEERGRGNFPDRFSARQFPNYSSELNVNALLLGDSALYLCASSFLSTGMYGYTFGSGTRLTVV.